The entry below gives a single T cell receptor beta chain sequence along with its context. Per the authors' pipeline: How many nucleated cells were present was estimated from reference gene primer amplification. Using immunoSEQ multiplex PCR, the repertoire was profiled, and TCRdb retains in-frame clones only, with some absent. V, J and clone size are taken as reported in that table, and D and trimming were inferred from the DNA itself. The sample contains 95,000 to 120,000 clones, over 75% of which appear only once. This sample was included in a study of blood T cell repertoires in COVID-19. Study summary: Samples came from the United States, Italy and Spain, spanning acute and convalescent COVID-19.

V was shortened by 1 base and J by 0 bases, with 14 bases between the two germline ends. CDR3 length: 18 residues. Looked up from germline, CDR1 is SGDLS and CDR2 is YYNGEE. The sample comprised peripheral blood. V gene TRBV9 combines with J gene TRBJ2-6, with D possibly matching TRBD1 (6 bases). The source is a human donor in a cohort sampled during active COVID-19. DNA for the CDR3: TGTGCCAGCAGCGTACCCACAGGGAAGAACTCTGGGGCCAACGTCCTGACTTTC. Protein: CASSVPTGKNSGANVLTF.